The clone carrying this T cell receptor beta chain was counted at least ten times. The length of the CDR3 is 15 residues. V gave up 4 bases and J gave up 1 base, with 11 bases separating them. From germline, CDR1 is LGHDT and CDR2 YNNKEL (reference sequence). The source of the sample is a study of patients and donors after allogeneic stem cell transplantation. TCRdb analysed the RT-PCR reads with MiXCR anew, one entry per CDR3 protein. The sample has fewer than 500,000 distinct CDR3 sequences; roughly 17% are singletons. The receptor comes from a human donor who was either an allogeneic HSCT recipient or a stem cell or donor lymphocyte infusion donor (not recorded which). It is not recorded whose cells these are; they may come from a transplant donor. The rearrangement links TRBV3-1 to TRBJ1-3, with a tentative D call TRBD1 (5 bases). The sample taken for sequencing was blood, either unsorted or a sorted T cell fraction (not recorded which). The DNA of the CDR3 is TGTGCCAGCAGCCGAGGACATGGTTCTGGAAACACCATATATTTT. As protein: CASSRGHGSGNTIYF.